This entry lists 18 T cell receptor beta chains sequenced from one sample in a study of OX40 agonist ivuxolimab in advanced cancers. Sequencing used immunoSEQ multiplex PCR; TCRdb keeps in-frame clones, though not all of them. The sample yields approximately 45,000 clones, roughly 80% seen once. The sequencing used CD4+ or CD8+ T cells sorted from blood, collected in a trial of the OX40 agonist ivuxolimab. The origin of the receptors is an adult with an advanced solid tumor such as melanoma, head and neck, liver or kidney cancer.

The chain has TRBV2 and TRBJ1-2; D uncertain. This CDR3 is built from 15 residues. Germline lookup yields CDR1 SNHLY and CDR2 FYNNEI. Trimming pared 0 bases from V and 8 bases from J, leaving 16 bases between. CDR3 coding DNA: TGTGCCAGCAGTGAAGCGCGGGCTCTTGTTAAAGGCTACACCTTC. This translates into CASSEARALVKGYTF.

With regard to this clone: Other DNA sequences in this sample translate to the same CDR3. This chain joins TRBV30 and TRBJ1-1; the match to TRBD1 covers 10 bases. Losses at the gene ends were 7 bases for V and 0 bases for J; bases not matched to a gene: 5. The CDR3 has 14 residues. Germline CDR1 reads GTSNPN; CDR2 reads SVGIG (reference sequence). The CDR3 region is CALDRGQMNTEAFF. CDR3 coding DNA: TGTGCCTTAGACAGGGGGCAGATGAACACTGAAGCTTTCTTT.

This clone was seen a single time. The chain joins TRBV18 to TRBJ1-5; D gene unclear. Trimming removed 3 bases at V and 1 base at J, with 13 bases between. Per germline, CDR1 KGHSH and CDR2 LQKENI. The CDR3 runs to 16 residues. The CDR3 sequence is CASSPGIYQSNQPQHF. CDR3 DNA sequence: TGTGCCAGCTCACCTGGGATCTACCAAAGCAATCAGCCCCAGCATTTT. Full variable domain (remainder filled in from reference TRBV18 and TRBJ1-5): NAGVMQNPRHLVRRRGQEARLRCSPMKGHSHVYWYRQLPEEGLKFMVYLQKENIIDESGMPKERFSAEFPKEGPSILRIQQVVRGDSAAYFCASSPGIYQSNQPQHFGDGTRLSIL.

The CDR3 DNA reads as TGCGCCAGCAGTGAGTCGAGGGGGGGGACGTCGTTGGGAAAACTGTTTTTT. It specifies CASSESRGGTSLGKLFF. The V gene is TRBV10-2, the J gene TRBJ1-4, with D perhaps matching TRBD1 (6 bases). This CDR3 is built from 17 residues. Germline V gives CDR1 WSHSY, CDR2 SAAADI. V was shortened by 0 bases and J by 10 bases, with 21 bases between the two germline ends.

In DNA form, the CDR3 reads TGTGCCAGCAGCTCGACAGGGCTGGACGGGGAGCTGTTTTTT. Translation gives CASSSTGLDGELFF. The chain carries TRBV5-4 and TRBJ2-2; 7 bases agree with TRBD1. Germline trimming cut 3 bases from V and 7 bases from J; bases unmatched to any gene: 6. The CDR3 is 14 amino acids. From germline, CDR1 is SGHNT and CDR2 YYREEE (reference sequence).

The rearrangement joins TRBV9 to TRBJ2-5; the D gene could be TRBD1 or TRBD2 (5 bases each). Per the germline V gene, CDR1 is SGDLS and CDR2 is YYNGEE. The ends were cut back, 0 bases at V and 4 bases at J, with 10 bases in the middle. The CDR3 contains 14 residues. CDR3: CASSVAVRGETQYF. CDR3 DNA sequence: TGTGCCAGCAGCGTAGCTGTGAGGGGAGAGACCCAGTACTTC.

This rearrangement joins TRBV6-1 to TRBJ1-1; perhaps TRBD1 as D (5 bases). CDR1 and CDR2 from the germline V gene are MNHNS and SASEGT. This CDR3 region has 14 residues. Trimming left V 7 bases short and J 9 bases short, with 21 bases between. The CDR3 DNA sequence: TGTGCCAGCACTGGAGGCGGGGGAGGAGAAAAAGCTTTCTTT. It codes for CASTGGGGGEKAFF.

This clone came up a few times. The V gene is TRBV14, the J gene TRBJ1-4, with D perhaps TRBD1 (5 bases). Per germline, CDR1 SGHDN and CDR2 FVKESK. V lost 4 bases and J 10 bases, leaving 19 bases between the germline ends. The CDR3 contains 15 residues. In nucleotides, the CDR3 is TGTGCCAGCAGCCTTCTCCGGGACGCCGGTGGAAAACTGTTTTTT. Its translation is CASSLLRDAGGKLFF.

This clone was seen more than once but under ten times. DNA for the CDR3: TGCGCCAGCAGCTTGCGTTCTCCTAGCGGGGGCAATAAAGAGACCCAGTACTTC. Its protein is CASSLRSPSGGNKETQYF. The genes are TRBV5-1 and TRBJ2-5; 10 bases are a match to TRBD2. V was pared by 1 base and J by 3 bases, with 12 bases of the junction left unmatched. This CDR3 comprises 18 residues. Germline-derived CDR1 and CDR2 are SGHRS and YFSETQ.

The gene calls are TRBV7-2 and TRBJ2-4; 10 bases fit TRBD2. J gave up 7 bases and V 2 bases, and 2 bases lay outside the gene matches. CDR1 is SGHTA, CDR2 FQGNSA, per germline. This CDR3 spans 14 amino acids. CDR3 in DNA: TGTGCCAGCAGCTTAAGCGGGAGGGCGAACATTCAGTACTTC. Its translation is CASSLSGRANIQYF.

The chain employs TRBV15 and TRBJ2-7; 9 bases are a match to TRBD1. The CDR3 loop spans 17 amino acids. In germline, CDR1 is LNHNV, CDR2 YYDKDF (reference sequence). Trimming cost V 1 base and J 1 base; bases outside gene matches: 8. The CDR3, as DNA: TGTGCCACCAGCAGAGGGGCCGGGACAGGGAGTTCCTACGAGCAGTACTTC. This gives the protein CATSRGAGTGSSYEQYF.

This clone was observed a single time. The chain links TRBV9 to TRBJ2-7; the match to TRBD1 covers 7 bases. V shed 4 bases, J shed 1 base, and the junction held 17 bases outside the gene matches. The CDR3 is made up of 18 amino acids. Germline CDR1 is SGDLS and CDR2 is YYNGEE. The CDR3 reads CASSPRVQGTGQSYEQYF. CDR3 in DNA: TGTGCCAGCAGCCCTAGGGTACAGGGGACGGGACAATCCTACGAGCAGTACTTC.

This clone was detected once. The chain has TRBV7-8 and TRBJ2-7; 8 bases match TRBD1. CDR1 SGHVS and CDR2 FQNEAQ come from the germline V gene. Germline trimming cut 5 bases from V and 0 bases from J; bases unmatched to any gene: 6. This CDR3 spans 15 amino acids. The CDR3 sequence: CASSPRTGTSYEQYF. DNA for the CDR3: TGTGCCAGCAGCCCACGGACAGGGACCTCCTACGAGCAGTACTTC.

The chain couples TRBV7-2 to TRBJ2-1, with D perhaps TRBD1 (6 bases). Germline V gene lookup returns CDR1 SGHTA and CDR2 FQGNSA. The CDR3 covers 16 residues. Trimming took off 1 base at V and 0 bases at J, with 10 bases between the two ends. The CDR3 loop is CASSLVGGASYNEQFF. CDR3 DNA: TGTGCCAGCAGCTTAGTTGGGGGCGCCTCCTACAATGAGCAGTTCTTC.

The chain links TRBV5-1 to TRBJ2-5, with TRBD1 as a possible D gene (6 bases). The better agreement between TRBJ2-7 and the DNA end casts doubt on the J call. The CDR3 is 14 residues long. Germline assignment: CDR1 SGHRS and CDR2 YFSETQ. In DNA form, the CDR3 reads TGCGCCAGCAGCTTACAACAGGGACCCTACGAGCAGTACTTC. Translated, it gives CASSLQQGPYEQYF.

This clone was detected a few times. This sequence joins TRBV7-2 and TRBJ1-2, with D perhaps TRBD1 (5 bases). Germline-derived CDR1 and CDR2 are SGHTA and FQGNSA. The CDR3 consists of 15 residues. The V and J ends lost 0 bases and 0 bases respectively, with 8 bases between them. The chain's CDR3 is CASSLAGVPNYGYTF. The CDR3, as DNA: TGTGCCAGCAGCTTAGCAGGGGTCCCTAACTATGGCTACACCTTC. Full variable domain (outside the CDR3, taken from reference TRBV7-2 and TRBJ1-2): GAGVSQSPSNKVTEKGKDVELRCDPISGHTALYWYRQSLGQGLEFLIYFQGNSAPDKSGLPSDRFSAERTGGSVSTLTIQRTQQEDSAVYLCASSLAGVPNYGYTFGSGTRLTVV.

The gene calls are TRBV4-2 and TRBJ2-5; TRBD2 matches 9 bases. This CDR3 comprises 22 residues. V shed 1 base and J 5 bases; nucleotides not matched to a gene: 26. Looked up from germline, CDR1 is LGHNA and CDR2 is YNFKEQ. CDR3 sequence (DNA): TGTGCCAGCAGCCAAGCCCCCCGGGGGGGGGCGGTGAAGGCGGGAGGGAAGGAGACCCAGTACTTC. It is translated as CASSQAPRGGAVKAGGKETQYF.

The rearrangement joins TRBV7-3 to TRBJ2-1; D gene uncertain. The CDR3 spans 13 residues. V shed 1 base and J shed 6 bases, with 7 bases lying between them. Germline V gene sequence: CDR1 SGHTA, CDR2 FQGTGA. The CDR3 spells CASSLILGNEQFF. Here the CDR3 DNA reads TGTGCCAGCAGCTTAATATTAGGCAATGAGCAGTTCTTC.